This T cell receptor beta chain was sequenced during a study of T cell repertoires in cytomegalovirus infection. A single record per CDR3 protein comes from TCRdb applying MiXCR to the reads. The sample consists of approximately 220,000 distinct CDR3 sequences, 35% to 40% of them appearing once. Turning to this clonotype: Its antigen is as yet unknown.

General study results and limits: The response measured ex vivo was dominated by TCR beta clonotypes (HLA-C-restricted and CMV-specific).

Looked up from germline, CDR1 is PRHDT and CDR2 is FYEKMQ (reference sequence). Trimming at V came to 5 bases and at J to 5 bases, leaving 15 bases not matched to a gene. There are 17 residues in the CDR3. The sequenced sample was CD8+ T cells from cultured PBMCs, obtained from culture after CMV antigen stimulation. This receptor was taken from a human donor in good health (CMV status not recorded). Some clones in this sample may be carry-over from other donors' samples. V and J are TRBV13 and TRBJ2-7; 10 bases match TRBD1. In nucleotides, the CDR3 is TGTGCCAGCAGCATGACAACCCCCGGGACAGGGGACCACGAGCAGTACTTC. Translating gives CASSMTTPGTGDHEQYF.